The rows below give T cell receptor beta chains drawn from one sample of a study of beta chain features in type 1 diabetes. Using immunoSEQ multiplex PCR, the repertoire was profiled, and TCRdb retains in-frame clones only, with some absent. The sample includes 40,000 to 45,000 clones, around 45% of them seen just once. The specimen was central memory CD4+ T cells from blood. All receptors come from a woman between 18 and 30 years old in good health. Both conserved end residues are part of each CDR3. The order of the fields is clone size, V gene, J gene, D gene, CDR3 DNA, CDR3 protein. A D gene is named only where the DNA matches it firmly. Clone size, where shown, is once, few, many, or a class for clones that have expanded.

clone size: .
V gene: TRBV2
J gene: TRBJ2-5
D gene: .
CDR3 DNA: TGTGCCAGCAGCCAGGGGCGAGAGACCCAGTACTTC
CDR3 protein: CASSQGRETQYF

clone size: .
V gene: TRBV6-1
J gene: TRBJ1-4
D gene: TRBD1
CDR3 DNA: TGTGCCATCAGTGGCGGACAGGGGGAAAAACTGTTTTTT
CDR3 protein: CAISGGQGEKLFF

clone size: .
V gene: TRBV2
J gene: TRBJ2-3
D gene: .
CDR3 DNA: TGTGCCAGCACTCAGCGGCTTAGCACAGATACGCAGTATTTT
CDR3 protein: CASTQRLSTDTQYF

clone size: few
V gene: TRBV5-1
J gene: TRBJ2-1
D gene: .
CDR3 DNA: TGCGCCAGCAGTTCTGTTCGCAATGAGCAGTTCTTC
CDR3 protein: CASSSVRNEQFF

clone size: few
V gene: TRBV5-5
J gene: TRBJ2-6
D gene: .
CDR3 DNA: TGTGCCAGCAGCTTCTCATCCGGACAGCTATCTGGGGCCAACGTCCTGACTTTC
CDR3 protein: CASSFSSGQLSGANVLTF

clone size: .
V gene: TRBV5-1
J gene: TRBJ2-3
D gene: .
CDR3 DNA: TGCGCCAGCAGCCTCTCTAGCGCTAGCACAGATACGCAGTATTTT
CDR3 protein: CASSLSSASTDTQYF

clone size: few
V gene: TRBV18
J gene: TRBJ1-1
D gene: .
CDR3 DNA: TGTGCCAGCTCACCCCAGGACTTCAGAGCTTTCTTT
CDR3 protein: CASSPQDFRAFF

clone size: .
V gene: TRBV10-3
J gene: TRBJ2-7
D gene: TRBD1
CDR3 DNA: TGTGCCATCAGTGGGACCGGACAGGGCGAGCAGTACTTC
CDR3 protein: CAISGTGQGEQYF

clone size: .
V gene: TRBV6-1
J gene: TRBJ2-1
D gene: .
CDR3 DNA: TGTGCCAGCAGCCTAGCAAATGAGCAGTTCTTC
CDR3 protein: CASSLANEQFF

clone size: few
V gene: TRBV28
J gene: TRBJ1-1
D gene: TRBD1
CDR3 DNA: TGTGCCAGCAGTCGCGGGGACAGGTTGAACACTGAAGCTTTCTTT
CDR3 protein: CASSRGDRLNTEAFF

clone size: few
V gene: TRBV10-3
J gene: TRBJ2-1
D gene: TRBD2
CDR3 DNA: TGTGCCATCAGTTCCGCCGGGACTAGCGGGAGTAATGAGCAGTTCTTC
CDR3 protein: CAISSAGTSGSNEQFF

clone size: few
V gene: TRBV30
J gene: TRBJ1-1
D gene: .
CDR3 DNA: TGTGCCTGGAGTGTCGAGGGCCAGAACACTGAAGCTTTCTTT
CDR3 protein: CAWSVEGQNTEAFF

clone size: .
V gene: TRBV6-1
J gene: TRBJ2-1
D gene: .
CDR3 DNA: TGTGTCAGCAGTGAGAGCGGTTTTATGGATGAGCAGTTCTTC
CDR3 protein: CVSSESGFMDEQFF

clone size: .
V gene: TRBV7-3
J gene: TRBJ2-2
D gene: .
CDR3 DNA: TGTGCCAGCAGCTTATCCGGGACAACGAACACCGGGGAGCTGTTTTTT
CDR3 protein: CASSLSGTTNTGELFF

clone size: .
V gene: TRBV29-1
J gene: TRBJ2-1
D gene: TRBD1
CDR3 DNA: TGCAGCACCCGACAGGGGATTTCTGTACATGAGCAGTTCTTC
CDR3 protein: CSTRQGISVHEQFF

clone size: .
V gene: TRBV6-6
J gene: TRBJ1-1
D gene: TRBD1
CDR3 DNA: TGTGCCAGCAGTGACCCCGGGACAGGGAACACTGAAGCTTTCTTT
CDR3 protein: CASSDPGTGNTEAFF

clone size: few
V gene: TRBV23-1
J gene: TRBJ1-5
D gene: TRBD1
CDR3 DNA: TGCGCCAGCAGTCATCCCAGGGGGTCCGACAACAATCAGCCCCAGCATTTT
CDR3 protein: CASSHPRGSDNNQPQHF

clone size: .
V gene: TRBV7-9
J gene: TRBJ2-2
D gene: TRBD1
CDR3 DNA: TGTGCCAGCAGCTTGGGGACAGGGCTCGGGGAGCTGTTTTTT
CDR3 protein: CASSLGTGLGELFF

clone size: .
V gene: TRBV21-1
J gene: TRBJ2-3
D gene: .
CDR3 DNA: TGTGCCAGCAGCTCCAAAAGGGGGACAGTCACAGATACGCAGTATTTT
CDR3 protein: CASSSKRGTVTDTQYF

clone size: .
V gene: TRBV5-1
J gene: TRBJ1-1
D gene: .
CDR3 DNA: TGCGCCAGCAGCCAAGACAGGTTCGGTGAAGCTTTCTTT
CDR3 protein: CASSQDRFGEAFF

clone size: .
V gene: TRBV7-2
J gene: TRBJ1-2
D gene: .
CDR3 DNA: TGTGCCAGCAGCTTAGCGGGACACCGTGGCTACACCTTC
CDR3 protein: CASSLAGHRGYTF

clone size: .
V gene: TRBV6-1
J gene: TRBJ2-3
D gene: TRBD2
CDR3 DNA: TGTGCCAGCAGAGCTAGCGGGAGTTCAGATACGCAGTATTTT
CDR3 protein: CASRASGSSDTQYF

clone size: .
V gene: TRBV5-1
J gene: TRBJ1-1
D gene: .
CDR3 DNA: TGCGCCAGCAGCTTGGTTGCAGGGGCGGACACTGAAGCTTTCTTT
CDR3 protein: CASSLVAGADTEAFF

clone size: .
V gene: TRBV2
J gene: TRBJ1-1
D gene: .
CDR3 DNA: TGTGCCAGCAGTGAATCCGGGGGAGGGATCACTGAAGCTTTCTTT
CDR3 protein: CASSESGGGITEAFF

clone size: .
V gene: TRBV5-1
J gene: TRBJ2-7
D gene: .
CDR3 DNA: TGCGCCAGCAGCCACGAACCGGGACTGATATACGAGCAGTACTTC
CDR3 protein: CASSHEPGLIYEQYF

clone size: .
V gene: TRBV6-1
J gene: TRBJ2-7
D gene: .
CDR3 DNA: TGTGCCAGCAGTCGACAACTAGTATCTCCCTACGAGCAGTACTTC
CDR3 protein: CASSRQLVSPYEQYF